This paragraph covers one T cell receptor (beta chain) sequence. Its antigen has not been determined. No much larger clonotype is one base removed from it; base qualities were not supplied. Instrument used: Illumina HiSeq 2500. Quantitative 5'-RACE with molecular barcodes was the method used to prepare the TCR beta libraries. As for the original processing: To identify disease-linked TCR variants, a new computational method was used, one built on a probabilistic model of VDJ rearrangement. TCRdb ran its own pipeline on the public reads, namely fastp trimming at Q25 and MiXCR clone calling, and kept in-frame beta chains. Each record represents a unique CDR3 protein, reported with the most common genes and DNA among its rows. The authors' filters were not applied to this entry. The sample table holds 150,000 to 200,000 distinct CDR3 sequences, of which more than 9% were seen once. Together, the top ten hold approximately 32% of the sample.

V gives up 3 bases and J gives up 9 bases, and the segment between their germline ends measures 14 bases. Measured from the cysteine to the phenylalanine, the CDR3 is 14 residues long. Of the read, only the CDR3 DNA is kept; its 42 bases are in frame from base 1. Reading the germline V gene gives CDR1 SGHVS and CDR2 FQNEAQ. The data were taken from a study of CD8 T cells in ankylosing spondylitis (TCRdb year 2017). In terms of the full investigation: To find TCR variants linked to disease, the study profiled T cell receptor beta repertoires in ankylosing spondylitis patients and healthy donors. The full study cohort comprised around 25 ankylosing spondylitis patients and about 110 healthy donors. Samples of peripheral blood were taken, and for ankylosing spondylitis patients, synovial fluid was collected as well.

Study-level results and caveats: In peripheral blood, the disease-linked clones were found at relatively low frequencies and had a CD8+ phenotype. Some TCR beta motif variants had previously been reported in synovial fluid and blood of reactive arthritis patients, which suggested common disease-initiation mechanisms. The disease-linked clones were reported as significantly enriched in matched synovial fluid samples from ankylosing spondylitis patients. Blood from ankylosing spondylitis patients appeared to be characterized by a TCR beta motif composed of eight highly homologous amino acid variants.

The receptor comes from a male donor with ankylosing spondylitis or in good health (not recorded which). The chain uses TRBV7-8 and TRBJ2-2, with TRBD2 perhaps the D gene, on 5 matching bases. Sequences were obtained from blood, either unsorted or a sorted T cell fraction (not recorded which). CDR3 protein: CASSFGREGRELFF. The DNA sequence is given as TGTGCCAGCAGCTTTGGACGGGAAGGAAGGGAGCTGTTTTTT.